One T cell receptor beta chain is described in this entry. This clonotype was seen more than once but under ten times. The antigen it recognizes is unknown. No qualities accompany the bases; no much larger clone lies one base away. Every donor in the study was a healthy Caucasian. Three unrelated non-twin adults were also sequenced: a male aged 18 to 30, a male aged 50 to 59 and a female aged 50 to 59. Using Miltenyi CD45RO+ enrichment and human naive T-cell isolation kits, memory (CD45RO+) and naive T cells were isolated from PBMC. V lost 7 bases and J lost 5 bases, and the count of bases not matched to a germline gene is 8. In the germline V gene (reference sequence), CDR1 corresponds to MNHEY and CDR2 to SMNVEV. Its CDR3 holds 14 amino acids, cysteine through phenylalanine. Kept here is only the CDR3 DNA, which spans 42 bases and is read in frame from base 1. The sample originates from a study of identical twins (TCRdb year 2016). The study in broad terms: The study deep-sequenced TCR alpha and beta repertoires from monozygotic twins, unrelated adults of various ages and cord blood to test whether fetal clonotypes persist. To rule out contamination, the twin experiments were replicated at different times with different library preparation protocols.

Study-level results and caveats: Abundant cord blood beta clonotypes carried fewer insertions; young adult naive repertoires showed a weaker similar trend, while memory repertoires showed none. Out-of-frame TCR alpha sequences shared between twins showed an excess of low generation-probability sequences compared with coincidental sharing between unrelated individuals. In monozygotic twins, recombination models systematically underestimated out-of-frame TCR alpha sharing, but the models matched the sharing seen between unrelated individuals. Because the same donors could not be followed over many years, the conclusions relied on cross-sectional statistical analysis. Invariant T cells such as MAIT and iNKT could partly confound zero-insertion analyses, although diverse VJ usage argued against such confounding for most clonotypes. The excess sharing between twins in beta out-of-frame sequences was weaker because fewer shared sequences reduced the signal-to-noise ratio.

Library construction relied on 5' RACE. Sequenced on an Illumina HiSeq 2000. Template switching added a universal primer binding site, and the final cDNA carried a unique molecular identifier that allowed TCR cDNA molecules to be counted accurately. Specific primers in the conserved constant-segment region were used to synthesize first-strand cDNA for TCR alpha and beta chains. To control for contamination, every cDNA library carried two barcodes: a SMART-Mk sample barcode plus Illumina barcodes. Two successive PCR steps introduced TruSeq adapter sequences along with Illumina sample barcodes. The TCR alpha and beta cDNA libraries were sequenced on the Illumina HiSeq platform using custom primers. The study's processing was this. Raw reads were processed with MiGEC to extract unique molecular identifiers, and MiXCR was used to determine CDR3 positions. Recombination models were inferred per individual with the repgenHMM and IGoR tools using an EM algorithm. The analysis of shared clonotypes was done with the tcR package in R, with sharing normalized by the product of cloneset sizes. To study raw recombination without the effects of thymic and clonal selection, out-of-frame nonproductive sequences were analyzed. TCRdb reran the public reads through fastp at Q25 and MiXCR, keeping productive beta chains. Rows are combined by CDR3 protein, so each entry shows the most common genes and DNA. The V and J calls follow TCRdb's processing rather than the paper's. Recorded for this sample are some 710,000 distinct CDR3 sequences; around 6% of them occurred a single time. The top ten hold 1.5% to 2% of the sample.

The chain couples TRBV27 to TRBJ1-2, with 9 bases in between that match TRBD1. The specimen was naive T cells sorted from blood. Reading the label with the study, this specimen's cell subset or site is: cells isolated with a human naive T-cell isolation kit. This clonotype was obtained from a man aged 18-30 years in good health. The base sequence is TGTGCCAGCAAATTCCGGGACAGGGAATATGGCTACACCTTC. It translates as CASKFRDREYGYTF.